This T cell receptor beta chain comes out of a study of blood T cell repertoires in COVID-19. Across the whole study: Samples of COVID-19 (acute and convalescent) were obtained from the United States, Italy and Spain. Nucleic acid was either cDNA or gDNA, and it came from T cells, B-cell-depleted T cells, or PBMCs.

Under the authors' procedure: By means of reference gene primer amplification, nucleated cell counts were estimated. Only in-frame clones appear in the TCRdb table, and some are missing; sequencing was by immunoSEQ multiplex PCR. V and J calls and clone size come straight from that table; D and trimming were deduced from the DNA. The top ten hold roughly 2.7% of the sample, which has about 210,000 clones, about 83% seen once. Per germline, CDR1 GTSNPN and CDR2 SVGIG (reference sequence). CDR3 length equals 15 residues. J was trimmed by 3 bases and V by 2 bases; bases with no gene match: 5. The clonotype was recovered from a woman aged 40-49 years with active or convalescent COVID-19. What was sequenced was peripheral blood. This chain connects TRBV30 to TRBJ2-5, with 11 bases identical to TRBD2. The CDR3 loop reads CAWSPGTSGEETQYF. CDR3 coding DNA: TGTGCCTGGAGTCCCGGGACTAGCGGTGAAGAGACCCAGTACTTC.